This T cell receptor (beta chain) was observed in a study of Ad26.COV2.S vaccination and SARS-CoV-2 variants. Treatment denoted: 15 to 20 received Ad26.COV2.S at low or high dose, single or two shots; 5 received placebo; per-sample allocation not given. The samples were gathered on day 63 after the first injection of vaccine or placebo. Some clones are missing from TCRdb's copy, which holds only in-frame ones; the method was immunoSEQ multiplex PCR. The sample has around 300,000 clones, roughly 90% seen once. The germline V gene has CDR1 SGDLS and CDR2 YYNGEE. With V trimmed by 4 bases and J by 3 bases, 7 bases remained unmatched. The CDR3 has 15 residues.

The chain uses TRBV9 and TRBJ2-1, with 7 bases aligning to TRBD1. Sequenced here: peripheral blood, sampled in a trial of Ad26.COV2.S vaccine versus placebo. The origin of this receptor is a person between 18 and 60 years old who received the Ad26.COV2.S COVID-19 vaccine or a placebo. The CDR3 sequence is CASSLTRDSYNEQFF. CDR3 DNA: TGTGCCAGCAGCTTGACCCGGGACAGCTACAATGAGCAGTTCTTC. Complete variable domain (other parts from reference TRBV9 and TRBJ2-1): DSGVTQTPKHLITATGQRVTLRCSPRSGDLSVYWYQQSLDQGLQFLIQYYNGEERAKGNILERFSAQQFPDLHSELNLSSLELGDSALYFCASSLTRDSYNEQFFGPGTRLTVL.